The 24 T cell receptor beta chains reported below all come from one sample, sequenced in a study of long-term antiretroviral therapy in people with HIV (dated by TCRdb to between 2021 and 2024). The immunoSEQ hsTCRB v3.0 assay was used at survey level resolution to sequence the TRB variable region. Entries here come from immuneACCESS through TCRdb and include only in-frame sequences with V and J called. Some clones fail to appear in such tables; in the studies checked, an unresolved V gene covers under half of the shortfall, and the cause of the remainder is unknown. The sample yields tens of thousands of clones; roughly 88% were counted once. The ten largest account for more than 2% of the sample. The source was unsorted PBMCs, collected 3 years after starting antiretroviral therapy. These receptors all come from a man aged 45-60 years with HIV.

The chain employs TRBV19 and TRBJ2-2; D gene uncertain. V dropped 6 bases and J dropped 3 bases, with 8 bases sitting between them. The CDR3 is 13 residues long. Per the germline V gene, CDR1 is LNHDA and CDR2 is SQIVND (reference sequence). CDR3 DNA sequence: TGTGCCAGTAGAAGCCCAGACACCGGGGAGCTGTTTTTT. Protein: CASRSPDTGELFF.

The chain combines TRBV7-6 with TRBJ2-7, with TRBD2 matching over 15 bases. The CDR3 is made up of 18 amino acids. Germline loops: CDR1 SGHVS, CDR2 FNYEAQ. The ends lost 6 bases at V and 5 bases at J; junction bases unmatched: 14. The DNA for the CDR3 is TGTGCCAGCAGTTCGGGACTAGCGGGAGGAACCCTCTCTCACGAGCAGTACTTC. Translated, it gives CASSSGLAGGTLSHEQYF.

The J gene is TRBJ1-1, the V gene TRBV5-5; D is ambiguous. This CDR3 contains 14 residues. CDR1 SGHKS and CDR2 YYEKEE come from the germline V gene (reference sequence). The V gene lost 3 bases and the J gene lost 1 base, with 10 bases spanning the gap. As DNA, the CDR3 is TGTGCCAGCAGCTCGCTCCTGAGGAACACTGAAGCTTTCTTT. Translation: CASSSLLRNTEAFF.

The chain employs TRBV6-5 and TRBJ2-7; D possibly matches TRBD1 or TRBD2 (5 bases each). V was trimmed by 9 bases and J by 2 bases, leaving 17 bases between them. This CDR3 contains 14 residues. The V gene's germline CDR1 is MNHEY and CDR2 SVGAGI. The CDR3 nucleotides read TGTGCCAGTTCCTACCTGCAGGGACCCTACGAGCAGTACTTC. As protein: CASSYLQGPYEQYF.

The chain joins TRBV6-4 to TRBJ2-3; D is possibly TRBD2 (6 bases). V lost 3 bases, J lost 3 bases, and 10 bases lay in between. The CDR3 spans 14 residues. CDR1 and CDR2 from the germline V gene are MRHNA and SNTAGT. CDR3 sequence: CASSEGGETDTQYF. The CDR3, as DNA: TGTGCCAGCAGTGAGGGCGGGGAAACAGATACGCAGTATTTT.

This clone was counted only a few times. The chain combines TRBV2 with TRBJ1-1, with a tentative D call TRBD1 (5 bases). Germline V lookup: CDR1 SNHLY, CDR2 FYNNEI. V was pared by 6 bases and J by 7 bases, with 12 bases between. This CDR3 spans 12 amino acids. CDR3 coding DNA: TGTGCCAGCAGCAAGTCGGGGGTTGAAGCTTTCTTT. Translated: CASSKSGVEAFF.

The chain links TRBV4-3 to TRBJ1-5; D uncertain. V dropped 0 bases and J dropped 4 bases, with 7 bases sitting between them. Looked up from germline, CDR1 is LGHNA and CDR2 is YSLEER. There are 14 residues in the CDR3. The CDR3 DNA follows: TGCGCCAGCAGCCAAGAGGGTGATAATCAGCCCCAGCATTTT. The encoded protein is CASSQEGDNQPQHF.

The CDR3 region is CASSLVIRDTEAFF. CDR3 nucleotide sequence: TGTGCCAGCAGCTTAGTAATTCGGGACACTGAAGCTTTCTTT. This chain uses TRBV11-2 with TRBJ1-1; D is ambiguous. Looked up from germline, CDR1 is SGHAT and CDR2 is FQNNGV. CDR3 length: 14 residues. V dropped 1 base and J dropped 3 bases, with 9 bases sitting between them. The entire variable domain, with the rest obtained from reference TRBV11-2 and TRBJ1-1, is as follows: EAGVAQSPRYKIIEKRQSVAFWCNPISGHATLYWYQQILGQGPKLLIQFQNNGVVDDSQLPKDRFSAERLKGVDSTLKIQPAKLEDSAVYLCASSLVIRDTEAFFGQGTRLTVV.

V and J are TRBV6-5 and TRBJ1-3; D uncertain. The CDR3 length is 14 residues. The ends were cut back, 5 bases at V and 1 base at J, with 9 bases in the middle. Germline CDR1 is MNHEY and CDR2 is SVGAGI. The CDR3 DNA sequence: TGTGCCAGCAGTAATAGACCTTCTGGAAACACCATATATTTT. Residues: CASSNRPSGNTIYF.

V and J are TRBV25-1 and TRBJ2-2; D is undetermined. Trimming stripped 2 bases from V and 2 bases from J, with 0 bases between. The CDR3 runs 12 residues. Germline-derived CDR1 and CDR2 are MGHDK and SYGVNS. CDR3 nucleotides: TGTGCCAGCAGTGAAAACACCGGGGAGCTGTTTTTT. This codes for CASSENTGELFF.

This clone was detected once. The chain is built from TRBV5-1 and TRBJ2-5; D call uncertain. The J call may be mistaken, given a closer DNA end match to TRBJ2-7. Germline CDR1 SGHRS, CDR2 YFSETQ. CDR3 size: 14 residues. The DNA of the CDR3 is TGCGCCAGCAGCTTGTCCTCCCACCTCTACGAGCAGTACTTC. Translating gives CASSLSSHLYEQYF.

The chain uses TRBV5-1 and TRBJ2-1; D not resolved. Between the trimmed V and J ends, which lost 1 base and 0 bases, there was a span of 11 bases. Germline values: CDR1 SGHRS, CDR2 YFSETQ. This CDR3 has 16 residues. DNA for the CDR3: TGCGCCAGCAGCTTGTTGCGACTCAGCTCCTACAATGAGCAGTTCTTC. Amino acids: CASSLLRLSSYNEQFF.

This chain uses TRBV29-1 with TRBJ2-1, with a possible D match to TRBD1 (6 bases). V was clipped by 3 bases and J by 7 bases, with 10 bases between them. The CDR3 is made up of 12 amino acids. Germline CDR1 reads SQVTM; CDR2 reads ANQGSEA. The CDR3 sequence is CSVDGQGNEQFF. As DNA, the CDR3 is TGCAGCGTTGATGGTCAGGGGAATGAGCAGTTCTTC.

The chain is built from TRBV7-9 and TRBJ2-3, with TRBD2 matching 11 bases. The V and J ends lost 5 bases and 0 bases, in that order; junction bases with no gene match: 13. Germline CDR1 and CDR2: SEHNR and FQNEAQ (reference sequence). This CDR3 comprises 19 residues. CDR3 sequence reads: CASSLHPFSGRVSTDTQYF. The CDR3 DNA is TGTGCCAGCAGCCTCCACCCCTTTAGCGGGAGGGTAAGCACAGATACGCAGTATTTT.

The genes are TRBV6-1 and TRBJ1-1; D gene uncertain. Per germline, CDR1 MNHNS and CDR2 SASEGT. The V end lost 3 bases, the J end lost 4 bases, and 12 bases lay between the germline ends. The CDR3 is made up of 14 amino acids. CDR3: CASSESSVATEAFF. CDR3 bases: TGTGCCAGCAGTGAGAGTTCGGTAGCCACTGAAGCTTTCTTT.

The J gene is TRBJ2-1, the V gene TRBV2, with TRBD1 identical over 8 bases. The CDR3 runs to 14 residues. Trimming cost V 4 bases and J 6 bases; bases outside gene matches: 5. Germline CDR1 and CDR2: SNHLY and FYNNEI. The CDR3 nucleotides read TGTGCCAGCAGTGGACAGGGGTTCGGCAATGAGCAGTTCTTC. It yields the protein CASSGQGFGNEQFF. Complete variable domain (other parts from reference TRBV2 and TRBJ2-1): EPEVTQTPSHQVTQMGQEVILRCVPISNHLYFYWYRQILGQKVEFLVSFYNNEISEKSEIFDDQFSVERPDGSNFTLKIRSTKLEDSAMYFCASSGQGFGNEQFFGPGTRLTVL.

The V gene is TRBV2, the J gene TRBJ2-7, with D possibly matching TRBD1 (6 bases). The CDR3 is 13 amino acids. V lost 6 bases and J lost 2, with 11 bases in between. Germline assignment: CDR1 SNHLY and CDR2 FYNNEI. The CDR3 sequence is CASRLGHTYEQYF. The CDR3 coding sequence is TGTGCCAGCAGGTTGGGACATACCTACGAGCAGTACTTC. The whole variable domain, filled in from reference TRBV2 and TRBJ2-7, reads EPEVTQTPSHQVTQMGQEVILRCVPISNHLYFYWYRQILGQKVEFLVSFYNNEISEKSEIFDDQFSVERPDGSNFTLKIRSTKLEDSAMYFCASRLGHTYEQYFGPGTRLTVT.

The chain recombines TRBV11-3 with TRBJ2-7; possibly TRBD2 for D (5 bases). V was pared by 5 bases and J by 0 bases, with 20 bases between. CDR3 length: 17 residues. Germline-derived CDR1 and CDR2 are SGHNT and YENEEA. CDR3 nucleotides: TGTGCCAGCAGCAGAGACGCGGGCAACTTTATCTCCTACGAGCAGTACTTC. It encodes CASSRDAGNFISYEQYF.

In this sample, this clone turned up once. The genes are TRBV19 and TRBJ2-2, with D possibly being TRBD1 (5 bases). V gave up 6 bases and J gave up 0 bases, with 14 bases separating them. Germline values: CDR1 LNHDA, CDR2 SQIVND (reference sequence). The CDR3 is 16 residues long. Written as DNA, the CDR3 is TGTGCCAGTAGAACAATAGGGGCTCCGAACACCGGGGAGCTGTTTTTT. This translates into CASRTIGAPNTGELFF.

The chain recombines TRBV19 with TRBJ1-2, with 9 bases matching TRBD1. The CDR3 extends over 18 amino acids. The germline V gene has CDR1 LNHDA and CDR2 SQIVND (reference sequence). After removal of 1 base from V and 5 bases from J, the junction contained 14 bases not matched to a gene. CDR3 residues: CASSIVPDRGILSYGYTF. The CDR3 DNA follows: TGTGCCAGTAGTATAGTTCCTGACAGGGGGATACTATCGTATGGCTACACCTTC.

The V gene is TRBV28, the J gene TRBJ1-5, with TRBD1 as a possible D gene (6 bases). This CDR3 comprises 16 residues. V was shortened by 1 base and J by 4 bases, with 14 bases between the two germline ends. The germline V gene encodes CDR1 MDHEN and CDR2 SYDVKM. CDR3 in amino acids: CASSLFGRDKNQPQHF. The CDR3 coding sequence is TGTGCCAGCAGTTTATTCGGCCGGGACAAAAATCAGCCCCAGCATTTT.

The CDR3 nucleotides are TGTGCCAGCAGCCCCAGGACAGCCTACAATGAGCAGTTCTTC. This encodes CASSPRTAYNEQFF. The chain employs TRBV9 and TRBJ2-1; tentative D call: TRBD1 (6 bases). CDR1 and CDR2 (germline): SGDLS, YYNGEE. V was trimmed by 4 bases and J by 2 bases, leaving 10 bases between them. The CDR3 consists of 14 residues.

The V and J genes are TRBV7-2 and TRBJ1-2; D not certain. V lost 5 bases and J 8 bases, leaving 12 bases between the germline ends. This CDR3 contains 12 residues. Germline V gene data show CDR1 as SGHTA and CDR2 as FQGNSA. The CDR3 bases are TGTGCCAGCAGCCTACACCAGGACGGCTACACCTTC. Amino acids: CASSLHQDGYTF.

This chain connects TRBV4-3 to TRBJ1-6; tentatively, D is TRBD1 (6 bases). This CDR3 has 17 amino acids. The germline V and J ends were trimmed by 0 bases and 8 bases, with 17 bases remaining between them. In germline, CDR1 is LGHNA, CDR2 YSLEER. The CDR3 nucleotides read TGCGCCAGCAGCCAAGATCCGTCGGGACACGGGGATTCACCCCTCCACTTT. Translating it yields CASSQDPSGHGDSPLHF.